Each of the 14 T cell receptor beta chains below was sequenced from the same sample in a study of cytomegalovirus exposure and HLA in healthy donors. Vbeta (60) and Jbeta (13) primers were used in the PCR. The assay was immunoSEQ multiplex PCR, and TCRdb's table has in-frame clones only and misses some. The table includes more than 60,000 clones, 75% to 85% detected once. Sequenced: PBMCs. All receptors derive from a man between 65 and 85 years old in good health and CMV-seropositive.

The chain links TRBV18 to TRBJ2-5, with D perhaps TRBD1 (6 bases). V gave up 3 bases and J gave up 5 bases, with 22 bases separating them. Germline loops: CDR1 KGHSH, CDR2 LQKENI. The CDR3 runs to 17 residues. CDR3 sequence (DNA): TGTGCCAGCTCACCGGGTACAGGGACCGTAGGATTGGAGACCCAGTACTTC. Its protein is CASSPGTGTVGLETQYF.

V gene TRBV30 combines with J gene TRBJ1-5; 10 nucleotides match TRBD1. CDR1 GTSNPN and CDR2 SVGIG come from the germline V gene (reference sequence). Germline trimming cut 3 bases from V and 5 bases from J; bases unmatched to any gene: 7. CDR3 length: 15 amino acids. The CDR3 reads CAWREKGQGYQPQHF. Here the CDR3 DNA reads TGTGCCTGGAGGGAGAAGGGACAGGGGTATCAGCCCCAGCATTTT.

The chain has TRBV5-1 and TRBJ2-3, with TRBD2 matching over 8 bases. Germline V gene lookup returns CDR1 SGHRS and CDR2 YFSETQ. V shed 4 bases, J shed 3 bases, and the junction held 13 bases outside the gene matches. This CDR3 has 17 residues. CDR3: CASSIPRAGGSTDTQYF. CDR3 in DNA: TGCGCCAGCAGCATACCCCGCGCGGGGGGATCTACAGATACGCAGTATTTT.

The chain combines TRBV10-3 with TRBJ2-2, with a tentative D call TRBD1 (7 bases). The V gene lost 2 bases and the J gene lost 4 bases, with 14 bases spanning the gap. Germline CDR1 is ENHRY and CDR2 is SYGVKD. This CDR3 has 16 amino acids. The CDR3 region has the DNA TGTGCCATCAGTGAGGCGCGGGGACAGTCCACCGGGGAGCTGTTTTTT. This encodes CAISEARGQSTGELFF.

On this clone itself: Compared with germline, one end of the junction differs, possibly owing to a read error. V and J are TRBV6-1 and TRBJ2-3; maybe TRBD2 (5 bases). Germline V gives CDR1 MNHNS, CDR2 SASEGT. The CDR3 is 14 amino acids. The CDR3: CANSADPSGDTQYF. The CDR3 nucleotides are TGTGCCAACTCAGCGGACCCCAGTGGTGATACGCAATATTTT.

In its sample, this clone was seen once. The gene calls are TRBV19 and TRBJ2-2; 7 bases match TRBD2. The V gene's germline CDR1 is LNHDA and CDR2 SQIVND (reference sequence). V shed 2 bases and J 5 bases; nucleotides not matched to a gene: 8. This CDR3 has 16 amino acids. The CDR3 loop reads CASSIIGAGRTGELFF. CDR3 bases: TGTGCCAGTAGTATAATCGGAGCGGGGCGGACCGGGGAGCTGTTTTTT.

This chain joins TRBV5-1 and TRBJ2-1; 8 bases are shared with TRBD2. This CDR3 has 17 residues. Trimming removed 0 bases from V and 7 bases from J; junction bases left unmatched: 12. Germline assignment: CDR1 SGHRS and CDR2 YFSETQ. The CDR3 DNA is TGCGCCAGCAGCTTGGTAGCTAGCGGGCCCCAGGGGAATGAGCAGTTCTTC. Its protein is CASSLVASGPQGNEQFF.

This clone was recorded only once. A junction boundary mismatches the germline segment, possibly from a read error. CDR3 nucleotide sequence: TGCGCCAGCACCTTGACCCTTGGGACAGGGGATAGGGGCTACACCTTC. Protein: CASTLTLGTGDRGYTF. The chain joins TRBV5-1 to TRBJ1-2, with 10 bases matching TRBD1. Germline values: CDR1 SGHRS, CDR2 YFSETQ. The CDR3 covers 16 residues.

This rearrangement joins TRBV5-1 to TRBJ2-2; a possible D gene is TRBD2 (6 bases). The V end was cut by 1 base, the J end by 7 bases, with 14 bases between. CDR1 is SGHRS and CDR2 is YFSETQ in the germline V gene. This CDR3 has 15 residues. This CDR3 reads CASSLLAGTNGELFF. CDR3 sequence (DNA): TGCGCCAGCAGCTTGCTTGCGGGAACCAACGGGGAGCTGTTTTTT.

The chain combines TRBV29-1 with TRBJ1-3, with D uncertain. In germline, CDR1 is SQVTM, CDR2 ANQGSEA. This CDR3 contains 13 residues. The V and J ends lost 7 bases and 0 bases respectively, with 10 bases between them. As DNA, the CDR3 is TGCAGCGGGGTACAGAGCTCTGGAAACACCATATATTTT. Translated, it gives CSGVQSSGNTIYF.

The CDR3 nucleotides read TGCAGCGTTGCTGACAGGGGGCAAGACTATGGCTACACCTTC. Its translation: CSVADRGQDYGYTF. The chain is built from TRBV29-1 and TRBJ1-2; the match to TRBD1 covers 10 bases. Germline assignment: CDR1 SQVTM and CDR2 ANQGSEA. The CDR3 length is 14 residues. V trimming: 4 bases; J trimming: 3 bases; junction bases outside the gene matches: 5.

This chain uses TRBV5-1 with TRBJ1-1, with D uncertain. Trimming left V 0 bases short and J 3 bases short, with 18 bases between. Germline CDR1 and CDR2: SGHRS and YFSETQ. The length of the CDR3 is 17 residues. The DNA of the CDR3 is TGCGCCAGCAGCTTGGGGTTCGGGCTTAAGGAGGACACTGAAGCTTTCTTT. Its translation: CASSLGFGLKEDTEAFF. Using reference TRBV5-1 and TRBJ1-1 for the parts outside the CDR3, the full variable domain is KAGVTQTPRYLIKTRGQQVTLSCSPISGHRSVSWYQQTPGQGLQFLFEYFSETQRNKGNFPGRFSGRQFSNSRSEMNVSTLELGDSALYLCASSLGFGLKEDTEAFFGQGTRLTVV.

The rearrangement uses TRBV5-1 and TRBJ1-1, with D perhaps TRBD1 (5 bases). The CDR3 sequence is 13 residues long. Germline V gene lookup returns CDR1 SGHRS and CDR2 YFSETQ. Trimming left V 2 bases short and J 3 bases short, with 8 bases between. The CDR3 bases are TGCGCCAGCAGCTTTGACAGTTACACTGAAGCTTTCTTT. This sequence encodes CASSFDSYTEAFF.

This clone appeared once. V and J are TRBV18 and TRBJ2-5; TRBD1 matches at 7 bases. CDR3 length equals 13 residues. Germline V gene data show CDR1 as KGHSH and CDR2 as LQKENI. Germline trimming cut 5 bases from V and 7 bases from J; bases unmatched to any gene: 7. CDR3 bases: TGTGCCAGCTCAGAGGGGGCCACGGGGACCCAGTACTTC. Encoded protein: CASSEGATGTQYF.